This TCR beta chain was sequenced for a study of T-cell reconstitution after alpha-beta-depleted transplantation in children. For TCRbeta, the library was prepared with unique molecular identifiers. Using its own MiXCR run on the PCR reads, TCRdb lists one record per CDR3 protein. This sample has about 170,000 distinct CDR3 sequences, with over 8.5% found just once. This clonotype is labeled medium-sized (0.01 to 0.1%). The antigen is not known. V was pared by 2 bases and J by 1 base, with 5 bases between. The V gene's germline CDR1 is SGHVS and CDR2 FQNEAQ. This CDR3 spans 14 amino acids. General study points: Counts and diversity of T cells one year after transplant came mostly from newly produced T cells.

The sequencing here drew on PBMCs, taken before TCRalphabeta/CD19-depleted stem cell transplant. This sequence was found in a boy aged 2 to 10 with acute myeloid leukemia, due to receive a stem cell transplant. The rearrangement links TRBV7-8 to TRBJ2-2; D ambiguous. The CDR3 loop reads CASSLIWNTGELFF. For the CDR3, the DNA is TGTGCCAGCAGCTTAATATGGAACACCGGGGAGCTGTTTTTT.